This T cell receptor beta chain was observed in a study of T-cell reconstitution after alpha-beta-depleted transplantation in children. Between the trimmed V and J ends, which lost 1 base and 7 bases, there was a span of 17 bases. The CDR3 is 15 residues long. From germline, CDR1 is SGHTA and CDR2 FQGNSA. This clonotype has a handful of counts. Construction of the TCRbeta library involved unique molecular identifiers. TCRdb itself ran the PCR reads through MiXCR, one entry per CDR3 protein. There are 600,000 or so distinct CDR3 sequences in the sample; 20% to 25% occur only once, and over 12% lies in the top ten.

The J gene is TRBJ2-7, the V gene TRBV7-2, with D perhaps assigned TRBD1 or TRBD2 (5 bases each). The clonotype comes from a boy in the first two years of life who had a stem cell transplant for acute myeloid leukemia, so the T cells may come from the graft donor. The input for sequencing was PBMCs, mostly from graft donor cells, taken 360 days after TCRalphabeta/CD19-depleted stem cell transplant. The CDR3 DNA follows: TGTGCCAGCAGCTTAGTTGTGGGGGTTCCCCTTGAGCAGTACTTC. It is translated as CASSLVVGVPLEQYF.